These 23 T cell receptor beta chains share one sample of origin, sequenced in a study of blood T cell repertoires in COVID-19. TCRdb's table, derived via immunoSEQ multiplex PCR, lists solely in-frame clones and lacks some. The sample has over 150,000 clones, over 60% seen once. The sample was peripheral blood. These receptor sequences come from a man older than 75 with acute or convalescent COVID-19.

The chain recombines TRBV5-1 with TRBJ2-3; D is perhaps TRBD1 (5 bases). V was pared by 9 bases and J by 0 bases, with 14 bases between. CDR3 size: 14 residues. Germline CDR1 SGHRS, CDR2 YFSETQ. The CDR3 region is CATTDGASTDTQYF. CDR3 nucleotides: TGCGCCACCACTGATGGGGCTAGCACAGATACGCAGTATTTT. The variable domain in full, with the rest retrieved from reference TRBV5-1 and TRBJ2-3, is KAGVTQTPRYLIKTRGQQVTLSCSPISGHRSVSWYQQTPGQGLQFLFEYFSETQRNKGNFPGRFSGRQFSNSRSEMNVSTLELGDSALYLCATTDGASTDTQYFGPGTRLTVL.

The chain combines TRBV11-2 with TRBJ2-7; 7 bases fit TRBD1. The ends lost 3 bases at V and 8 bases at J; junction bases unmatched: 7. Per germline, CDR1 SGHAT and CDR2 FQNNGV. This CDR3 is built from 13 residues. DNA of the CDR3: TGTGCCAGCAGCTTCGACAGGGATCAAAAGCAGTACGTC. This encodes CASSFDRDQKQYV.

This sequence joins TRBV5-4 and TRBJ1-1; 9 bases map to TRBD1. The CDR3 loop spans 15 amino acids. Looked up from germline, CDR1 is SGHNT and CDR2 is YYREEE (reference sequence). V trimming: 4 bases; J trimming: 5 bases; junction bases outside the gene matches: 9. CDR3 bases: TGTGCCAGCAGCCCCGCCGGACAGGGGTGGACTGAAGCTTTCTTT. As protein: CASSPAGQGWTEAFF.

The CDR3 protein is CASSPGQGLPDTQYF. Here the CDR3 DNA reads TGTGCCAGCAGCCCGGGACAGGGATTACCAGATACGCAGTATTTT. This chain joins TRBV4-2 and TRBJ2-3, with 9 nucleotides matching TRBD1. This CDR3 region has 15 residues. Germline lookup yields CDR1 LGHNA and CDR2 YNFKEQ. V dropped 4 bases and J dropped 4; count of bases not matched to a gene: 6.

The chain uses TRBV28 and TRBJ2-5, with D perhaps TRBD2 (6 bases). The V end lost 3 bases, the J end lost 1 base, and 12 bases lay between the germline ends. Per the germline V gene, CDR1 is MDHEN and CDR2 is SYDVKM. The CDR3 extends over 15 amino acids. Written as DNA, the CDR3 is TGTGCCAGCAGTTTGCGGGGCCTTTCCCAAGAGACCCAGTACTTC. Translation gives CASSLRGLSQETQYF.

This chain links TRBV5-6 with TRBJ1-5, with a tentative D call TRBD1 (5 bases). CDR3 length: 15 residues. Germline CDR1 reads SGHDT; CDR2 reads YYEEEE. The V end lost 0 bases, the J end lost 1 base, and 8 bases lay between the germline ends. CDR3 DNA sequence: TGTGCCAGCAGCTTGGGTGGGGGGAGCAATCAGCCCCAGCATTTT. It codes for CASSLGGGSNQPQHF.

This clone was observed once. The rearrangement joins TRBV4-3 to TRBJ1-1, with D unclear. This CDR3 is built from 13 residues. Between the trimmed V and J ends, which lost 0 bases and 7 bases, there was a span of 9 bases. The germline V gene encodes CDR1 LGHNA and CDR2 YSLEER. In nucleotides, the CDR3 is TGCGCCAGCAGCCAAGATTTACGTAGTGAAGCTTTCTTT. Amino acids: CASSQDLRSEAFF.

The J gene is TRBJ2-1, the V gene TRBV6-5; the match to TRBD1 covers 9 bases. In germline, CDR1 is MNHEY, CDR2 SVGAGI. The CDR3 runs 16 residues. The ends lost 2 bases at V and 6 bases at J; junction bases unmatched: 8. The CDR3: CASSYLQGAIPNEQFF. In DNA, the CDR3 is TGTGCCAGCAGTTACCTACAGGGGGCGATCCCCAATGAGCAGTTCTTC.

This clone was counted only a few times. Other DNA sequences from this sample encode an identical CDR3 as well. The V call is TRBV5-6, the J call TRBJ1-5; TRBD1 matches at 7 bases. The J segment lost 7 bases and the V segment lost 1 base, leaving 8 bases of the junction unmatched. The CDR3 runs to 15 residues. The germline V gene has CDR1 SGHDT and CDR2 YYEEEE. The CDR3 reads CASSLRDRVYQPQHF. CDR3 nucleotide sequence: TGTGCCAGCAGCTTGCGAGACAGGGTGTACCAGCCCCAGCATTTT.

This chain joins TRBV19 and TRBJ2-3; 10 bases are shared with TRBD1. With 4 bases clipped from V and 2 bases from J, the junction kept 6 bases outside the gene matches. The CDR3 consists of 16 residues. Germline-derived CDR1 and CDR2 are LNHDA and SQIVND (reference sequence). The CDR3 spells CASSTPGQGTTDTQYF. As DNA, the CDR3 is TGTGCCAGTAGTACCCCGGGACAGGGGACCACAGATACGCAGTATTTT.

For this clone: The sample carries other DNA sequences with the same CDR3. This sequence joins TRBV7-2 and TRBJ2-5; weak D call: TRBD2 (6 bases). Germline V gene lookup returns CDR1 SGHTA and CDR2 FQGNSA. This CDR3 spans 14 amino acids. V lost 3 bases and J 2 bases, leaving 10 bases between the germline ends. The CDR3 reads CASSLGLAQETQYF. CDR3 coding DNA: TGTGCCAGCAGCTTGGGACTGGCACAAGAGACCCAGTACTTC.

V usage is TRBV6-5 and J usage is TRBJ2-7; weak D call: TRBD2 (7 bases). Germline assignment: CDR1 MNHEY and CDR2 SVGAGI. V lost 6 bases, J lost 6 bases, and 12 bases lay in between. This CDR3 comprises 12 residues. CDR3 protein: CASSPGGPEQYF. For the CDR3, the DNA is TGTGCCAGCAGCCCGGGGGGCCCCGAGCAGTACTTC.

This sequence joins TRBV4-2 and TRBJ1-2; D remains ambiguous. Deletions cut 0 bases from V and 4 bases from J, with 9 bases between. Germline lookup yields CDR1 LGHNA and CDR2 YNFKEQ. This CDR3 contains 14 residues. Here the CDR3 reads CASSQEPVSYGYTF. For the CDR3, the DNA is TGTGCCAGCAGCCAAGAACCGGTTAGCTATGGCTACACCTTC.

This chain connects TRBV19 to TRBJ2-3; D is unclear. The germline V and J ends were trimmed by 8 bases and 0 bases, with 9 bases remaining between them. This CDR3 comprises 13 residues. Germline V CDR1 and CDR2: LNHDA, SQIVND (reference sequence). The CDR3 nucleotides read TGTGCCAGTTCCGGCGGTAGCACAGATACGCAGTATTTT. This translates into CASSGGSTDTQYF. The whole variable domain, remainder taken from reference TRBV19 and TRBJ2-3, is DGGITQSPKYLFRKEGQNVTLSCEQNLNHDAMYWYRQDPGQGLRLIYYSQIVNDFQKGDIAEGYSVSREKKESFPLTVTSAQKNPTAFYLCASSGGSTDTQYFGPGTRLTVL.

The chain uses TRBV5-1 and TRBJ1-6; 8 positions agree with TRBD1. CDR3 length: 17 amino acids. Germline V CDR1 and CDR2: SGHRS, YFSETQ. The ends lost 0 bases at V and 6 bases at J; junction bases unmatched: 8. The chain's CDR3 is CASSLASGGAGNSPLHF. In nucleotides, the CDR3 is TGCGCCAGCAGCTTGGCCTCAGGGGGCGCAGGTAATTCACCCCTCCACTTT.

The chain employs TRBV6-5 and TRBJ1-5; TRBD1 aligns across 8 bases. This CDR3 is built from 15 residues. V shed 0 bases, J shed 7 bases, and the junction held 5 bases outside the gene matches. The germline gives CDR1 MNHEY, CDR2 SVGAGI. The CDR3 sequence: CASSYSKQGGQPQHF. The CDR3 DNA follows: TGTGCCAGCAGTTACTCGAAACAGGGGGGCCAGCCCCAGCATTTT.

The CDR3 region has the DNA TGTGCCACCAGCAGAGATTCGGGTCCGCGGGGGGGCCAAAATACGCAGTATTTT. It specifies CATSRDSGPRGGQNTQYF. The V call is TRBV15, the J call TRBJ2-3; 9 bases align to TRBD2. The CDR3 loop spans 18 amino acids. Germline trimming cut 0 bases from V and 7 bases from J; bases unmatched to any gene: 14. Germline CDR1 LNHNV, CDR2 YYDKDF (reference sequence). The entire variable domain, with the rest obtained from reference TRBV15 and TRBJ2-3, is as follows: DAMVIQNPRYQVTQFGKPVTLSCSQTLNHNVMYWYQQKSSQAPKLLFHYYDKDFNNEADTPDNFQSRRPNTSFCFLDIRSPGLGDTAMYLCATSRDSGPRGGQNTQYFGPGTRLTVL.

The V and J genes are TRBV5-6 and TRBJ2-1, with 7 nucleotides matching TRBD1. V lost 2 bases and J lost 6; bases outside the gene matches: 2. Germline V gives CDR1 SGHDT, CDR2 YYEEEE. This CDR3 has 13 residues. CDR3 in amino acids: CASSFSGGNEQFF. CDR3 bases: TGTGCCAGCAGCTTCTCAGGGGGCAATGAGCAGTTCTTC.

V usage is TRBV6-5 and J usage is TRBJ2-5; a possible D gene is TRBD1 (5 bases). The V gene lost 2 bases and the J gene lost 5 bases, with 15 bases spanning the gap. CDR3 length: 15 amino acids. In germline, CDR1 is MNHEY, CDR2 SVGAGI. For the CDR3, the DNA is TGTGCCAGCAGTTACGGTTCAGGGAAAGGGGAGACCCAGTACTTC. Its protein is CASSYGSGKGETQYF.

This clone was seen once. The sample contains more than one DNA sequence encoding this CDR3. The chain carries TRBV2 and TRBJ1-3, with 8 bases lining up with TRBD1. This CDR3 region has 16 residues. The germline V gene has CDR1 SNHLY and CDR2 FYNNEI. Losses at the gene ends were 6 bases for V and 0 bases for J; bases not matched to a gene: 7. CDR3 loop: CASSGQGPSSGNTIYF. The CDR3, as DNA: TGTGCCAGCAGCGGACAGGGACCGAGCTCTGGAAACACCATATATTTT.

The chain carries TRBV6-2 or TRBV6-3 and TRBJ2-7; D not resolved. Trimming shortened V by 6 bases and J by 3 bases, and 12 bases separated the two germline ends. The CDR3 totals 13 residues. CDR1 and CDR2 from the germline V gene are MNHEY and SVGEGT. The DNA of the CDR3 is TGTGCCAGCAGCTTATCCCCGAGCTACGAGCAGTACTTC. Translated: CASSLSPSYEQYF.

This sequence joins TRBV3-1 (or the pseudogene TRBV3-2) and TRBJ2-7; D remains unclear. Trimming pared 4 bases from V and 4 bases from J, leaving 8 bases between. CDR3 length: 12 amino acids. CDR1 is LGHDT and CDR2 is YNNKEL in the germline V gene (reference sequence). The CDR3 protein is CASSLQRYEQYV. In nucleotides, the CDR3 is TGTGCCAGCAGCCTACAGAGATACGAGCAGTACGTC.

The gene calls are TRBV19 and TRBJ1-5; D gene unclear. This CDR3 spans 16 amino acids. Germline CDR1 LNHDA, CDR2 SQIVND (reference sequence). Trimming took 4 bases from V and 0 from J, leaving 13 bases between them. The CDR3 here is CASSKGPGDSNQPQHF. CDR3 DNA: TGTGCCAGTAGTAAGGGCCCCGGGGATAGCAATCAGCCCCAGCATTTT.